These T cell receptor beta chains were read from a single sample in a study of beta chain features in type 1 diabetes. Clones were read by immunoSEQ multiplex PCR, and TCRdb kept only the in-frame ones, dropping some. The sample carries 150,000 to 180,000 clones, approximately 12% recorded once. Material for sequencing was central memory CD4+ T cells from blood. The receptor source for this set is a man aged 18 to 29 in good health. The CDR3 runs from the conserved cysteine through the conserved F or W. Fields, in order: D gene, V gene, J gene, clone size, CDR3 protein, CDR3 DNA. The D gene is left open where the match is weak. The size entry is marked missing in some rows and otherwise reads once, few, many or a size class.

D: TRBD1
V: TRBV7-2
J: TRBJ1-5
size: .
CDR3: CASSLAHRGQHF
DNA: TGTGCCAGCAGCTTAGCGCACAGGGGGCAGCATTTT

D: .
V: TRBV7-2
J: TRBJ2-6
size: few
CDR3: CAASRDAGANVLTF
DNA: TGTGCCGCGAGCCGTGATGCTGGGGCCAACGTCCTGACTTTC

D: TRBD2
V: TRBV10-3
J: TRBJ2-1
size: few
CDR3: CAISGSSGGYNEQFF
DNA: TGTGCCATCAGTGGGTCTAGCGGGGGCTACAATGAGCAGTTCTTC

D: .
V: TRBV28
J: TRBJ1-6
size: few
CDR3: CATVTGSYSPLHF
DNA: TGTGCCACCGTAACAGGGTCCTATTCACCCCTCCACTTT

D: TRBD1
V: TRBV10-3
J: TRBJ2-1
size: many
CDR3: CAISPRTGDSYNEQFF
DNA: TGTGCCATCAGTCCCAGGACAGGGGATTCCTACAATGAGCAGTTCTTC

D: .
V: TRBV10-3
J: TRBJ1-1
size: few
CDR3: CAITGATNTEAFF
DNA: TGTGCCATTACCGGAGCTACCAACACTGAAGCTTTCTTT

D: .
V: TRBV15
J: TRBJ1-2
size: few
CDR3: CATSRAGGYYGYTF
DNA: TGTGCCACCAGCAGAGCGGGCGGCTACTATGGCTACACCTTC

D: .
V: TRBV5-4
J: TRBJ2-5
size: few
CDR3: CASSLGLARGQETQYF
DNA: TGTGCCAGCAGCTTGGGGCTAGCGAGGGGCCAAGAGACCCAGTACTTC

D: TRBD1
V: TRBV25-1
J: TRBJ2-1
size: few
CDR3: CASRDSGQGRNEQFF
DNA: TGTGCCAGCAGGGATTCAGGACAGGGGAGGAATGAGCAGTTCTTC

D: TRBD1
V: TRBV7-2
J: TRBJ1-4
size: few
CDR3: CASSSGQINEKLFF
DNA: TGTGCCAGCAGCTCGGGACAGATTAATGAAAAACTGTTTTTT

D: TRBD1
V: TRBV11-2
J: TRBJ1-1
size: many
CDR3: CASSLDRPAGSAFF
DNA: TGTGCCAGCAGTCTGGACAGGCCCGCCGGGTCAGCTTTCTTT

D: .
V: TRBV23-1
J: TRBJ2-5
size: .
CDR3: CASSHRTQETQYF
DNA: TGCGCCAGCAGTCATAGGACCCAAGAGACCCAGTACTTC

D: TRBD2
V: TRBV9
J: TRBJ2-1
size: few
CDR3: CASSASGRAPHEQFF
DNA: TGTGCCAGCAGCGCGAGCGGGAGGGCCCCCCATGAGCAGTTCTTC

D: .
V: TRBV4-3
J: TRBJ1-5
size: .
CDR3: CASSQDARTAGGQPQHF
DNA: TGCGCCAGCAGCCAAGATGCAAGGACCGCGGGGGGTCAGCCCCAGCATTTT

D: .
V: TRBV7-2
J: TRBJ2-3
size: few
CDR3: CASSLGLLGTRTDTQYF
DNA: TGTGCCAGCAGCTTAGGTCTTCTGGGGACGCGCACAGATACGCAGTATTTT

D: .
V: TRBV9
J: TRBJ1-5
size: .
CDR3: CASSVARNQPQHF
DNA: TGTGCCAGCAGCGTAGCGAGGAATCAGCCCCAGCATTTT

D: .
V: TRBV5-6
J: TRBJ1-2
size: .
CDR3: CASSILDRLGGYTF
DNA: TGTGCCAGCAGCATCCTTGACAGGCTCGGAGGCTACACCTTC

D: .
V: TRBV11-1
J: TRBJ2-3
size: .
CDR3: CASSFRGFWGTTPDTQYF
DNA: TGTGCCAGCAGCTTTCGGGGTTTCTGGGGGACAACCCCAGATACGCAGTATTTT

D: .
V: TRBV25-1
J: TRBJ1-6
size: few
CDR3: CASSGARTANSPLHF
DNA: TGTGCCAGCAGTGGGGCCCGGACAGCCAATTCACCCCTCCACTTT

D: .
V: TRBV9
J: TRBJ1-4
size: .
CDR3: CASSVDTGSGNEKLFF
DNA: TGTGCCAGCAGCGTGGACACCGGGTCGGGAAATGAAAAACTGTTTTTT

D: .
V: TRBV9
J: TRBJ2-3
size: .
CDR3: CASSVAPDSRDTQYF
DNA: TGTGCCAGCAGCGTAGCCCCGGACAGCCGGGATACGCAGTATTTT

D: .
V: TRBV9
J: TRBJ2-7
size: few
CDR3: CASSVSSAGPYEQYF
DNA: TGTGCCAGCAGCGTGAGCTCCGCCGGTCCCTACGAGCAGTACTTC

D: TRBD1
V: TRBV5-1
J: TRBJ2-7
size: .
CDR3: CASSLPGTGVDEQYF
DNA: TGCGCCAGCAGCTTGCCCGGGACAGGGGTAGACGAGCAGTACTTC

D: .
V: TRBV28
J: TRBJ2-7
size: .
CDR3: CASSFLAARAYEQYF
DNA: TGTGCCAGCAGTTTTTTAGCTGCCCGCGCCTACGAGCAGTACTTC

D: TRBD2
V: TRBV7-2
J: TRBJ2-5
size: few
CDR3: CASSSQRGGPETQYF
DNA: TGTGCCAGCAGCTCACAGCGGGGGGGCCCGGAGACCCAGTACTTC

D: .
V: TRBV4-1
J: TRBJ1-5
size: .
CDR3: CASSQGRGGSQPQHF
DNA: TGCGCCAGCAGCCAAGGGCGGGGCGGGTCTCAGCCCCAGCATTTT

D: TRBD1
V: TRBV11-3
J: TRBJ2-1
size: .
CDR3: CASSFGGQGGNEQFF
DNA: TGTGCCAGCAGCTTCGGAGGACAGGGGGGTAATGAGCAGTTCTTC

D: TRBD1
V: TRBV18
J: TRBJ1-2
size: few
CDR3: CASSPGTGWGYTF
DNA: TGTGCCAGCTCACCCGGGACAGGGTGGGGCTACACCTTC

D: .
V: TRBV20-1
J: TRBJ2-7
size: few
CDR3: CSARILGEQYF
DNA: TGCAGTGCTAGGATCCTTGGCGAGCAGTACTTC

D: .
V: TRBV7-9
J: TRBJ2-5
size: few
CDR3: CASSLAGQGETQYF
DNA: TGTGCCAGCAGCTTAGCAGGCCAGGGTGAGACCCAGTACTTC

D: .
V: TRBV10-3
J: TRBJ2-3
size: many
CDR3: CAISELQGQTSTDTQYF
DNA: TGTGCCATCAGTGAGCTCCAGGGCCAGACTAGCACAGATACGCAGTATTTT

D: .
V: TRBV7-2
J: TRBJ1-6
size: .
CDR3: CASSLEGGRSSPLHF
DNA: TGTGCCAGCAGCTTAGAGGGGGGACGTAGTTCACCCCTCCACTTT

D: .
V: TRBV29-1
J: TRBJ1-1
size: .
CDR3: CSVVQVPGTEAFF
DNA: TGCAGCGTTGTGCAGGTTCCGGGCACTGAAGCTTTCTTT

D: .
V: TRBV10-3
J: TRBJ1-2
size: many
CDR3: CAINQIYYGYTF
DNA: TGTGCCATCAATCAGATTTACTATGGCTACACCTTC

D: TRBD1
V: TRBV10-3
J: TRBJ2-7
size: few
CDR3: CAIRTGTGGSYEQYF
DNA: TGTGCCATCAGGACCGGGACAGGGGGCTCCTACGAGCAGTACTTC

D: .
V: TRBV9
J: TRBJ2-5
size: .
CDR3: CASSVGLAAGETQYF
DNA: TGTGCCAGCAGCGTAGGGCTAGCCGCCGGAGAGACCCAGTACTTC

D: .
V: TRBV4-2
J: TRBJ1-1
size: few
CDR3: CASSQDRGNTEAFF
DNA: TGTGCCAGCAGCCAAGACAGGGGGAACACTGAAGCTTTCTTT

D: .
V: TRBV9
J: TRBJ1-2
size: .
CDR3: CASSPSAGDYGYTF
DNA: TGTGCCAGCAGCCCATCGGCAGGGGACTATGGCTACACCTTC

D: .
V: TRBV4-3
J: TRBJ2-5
size: few
CDR3: CASTERPPQETQYF
DNA: TGCGCCAGCACTGAACGGCCACCCCAAGAGACCCAGTACTTC

D: .
V: TRBV7-2
J: TRBJ2-3
size: few
CDR3: CASSPGTDTQYF
DNA: TGTGCCAGCAGCCCAGGCACAGATACGCAGTATTTT

D: .
V: TRBV15
J: TRBJ2-3
size: few
CDR3: CATSIHTDTQYF
DNA: TGTGCCACCAGCATCCACACAGATACGCAGTATTTT

D: TRBD2
V: TRBV5-4
J: TRBJ2-5
size: .
CDR3: CASSLVGSGASETQYF
DNA: TGTGCCAGCAGCTTGGTGGGTAGCGGGGCTTCCGAGACCCAGTACTTC

D: TRBD1
V: TRBV28
J: TRBJ2-1
size: .
CDR3: CASSTTGGIYNEQFF
DNA: TGTGCCAGCAGCACTACAGGGGGAATTTACAATGAGCAGTTCTTC

D: .
V: TRBV9
J: TRBJ2-5
size: few
CDR3: CASSSLTETQYF
DNA: TGTGCCAGCAGCTCCCTCACAGAGACCCAGTACTTC

D: TRBD1
V: TRBV19
J: TRBJ2-5
size: many
CDR3: CASRHGTGNQYF
DNA: TGTGCCAGTAGGCACGGGACAGGCAACCAGTACTTC

D: .
V: TRBV4-3
J: TRBJ2-3
size: few
CDR3: CASSQDRYTQYF
DNA: TGCGCCAGCAGCCAAGATCGGTATACGCAGTATTTT

D: .
V: TRBV7-2
J: TRBJ1-5
size: .
CDR3: CASSRGAYSNQPQHF
DNA: TGTGCCAGCAGCCGCGGAGCTTATAGCAATCAGCCCCAGCATTTT

D: .
V: TRBV5-6
J: TRBJ2-5
size: .
CDR3: CASSPGTKFQETQYF
DNA: TGTGCCAGCAGCCCCGGGACAAAATTTCAGGAGACCCAGTACTTC

D: .
V: TRBV30
J: TRBJ1-6
size: .
CDR3: CAWSVWGEGSPLHF
DNA: TGTGCCTGGAGTGTGTGGGGAGAGGGTTCACCCCTCCACTTT

D: TRBD1
V: TRBV9
J: TRBJ2-3
size: few
CDR3: CASSVDLRTGRSTDTQYF
DNA: TGTGCCAGCAGCGTAGATTTGAGGACAGGGCGGTCCACAGATACGCAGTATTTT

D: .
V: TRBV5-6
J: TRBJ2-5
size: few
CDR3: CASSLASGRPAETQYF
DNA: TGTGCCAGCAGCTTGGCCTCGGGGAGGCCTGCAGAGACCCAGTACTTC

D: .
V: TRBV27
J: TRBJ1-4
size: .
CDR3: CASSLRTTTNEKLFF
DNA: TGTGCCAGCAGTTTAAGGACTACAACTAATGAAAAACTGTTTTTT

D: .
V: TRBV2
J: TRBJ1-2
size: few
CDR3: CASSELGIYGYTF
DNA: TGTGCCAGCAGTGAATTAGGGATCTATGGCTACACCTTC